This TCR beta chain was obtained from a study of a mutant IDH1 vaccine in newly diagnosed glioma. Study details: Eight vaccine doses were administered to patients at weeks 1, 3, 5, 7, 11, 15, 19 and 23.

A remark on this clone: The target antigen is unknown.

Profiling relied on immunoSEQ multiplex PCR, and the TCRdb table lists in-frame clones only, not all of them. The repertoire holds tens of thousands of clones, with around 77% as singletons. Indicated time point: week 11, during vaccination. Vaccination used 300 ug of mutant IDH1 20-mer peptide per dose, with topical imiquimod. Germline loops: CDR1 MNHEY, CDR2 SMNVEV (reference sequence). CDR3 length equals 14 residues. After removal of 8 bases from V and 5 bases from J, the junction contained 8 bases not matched to a gene. The sample here was PBMCs, taken from a glioma patient whose treatment included an IDH1 peptide vaccine. The chain recombines TRBV27 with TRBJ1-1; 10 bases line up with TRBD1. The clonotype originates from a woman under 30 with glioma. CDR3 in DNA: TGTGCCAGCTTTTCCGGGACAGGGGCTACTGAAGCTTTCTTT. Its translation: CASFSGTGATEAFF.